This T cell receptor (beta chain) was observed in a study of neurological immune-mediated disorders (dated by TCRdb to between 2019 and 2020). In terms of the full investigation: Peripheral blood TCR-beta repertoires from patients with HTLV-I-associated myelopathy (HAM/TSP), patients with multiple sclerosis, and healthy controls were compared in the study using UMI-based sequencing. The cohort comprised around 70 subjects: some 14 HAM/TSP patients, roughly 34 multiple sclerosis patients and some 20 healthy controls. Alongside PBMC samples, the set of about 97 TCR-beta libraries contained longitudinal samples, technical triplicates, and paired CD4+ and CD8+ T-cell subsets that had been sorted.

CDR1 and CDR2 are read off the germline V gene as SNHLY and FYNNEI. The CDR3 length equals 12 residues, ends included. The CDR3 DNA has 36 bases and is translated from base 1. V lost 6 bases and J lost 3 bases; the stretch between them is 9 bases long. The full study reports these points: TCR clonal expansion was highest in HAM/TSP patients and lowest in MS patients, with MS patients falling below even healthy controls. Expanded clones from different subjects shared no identical CDR3 amino acid sequences, which suggests that TCR-beta repertoires were private in all groups.

To synthesize cDNA, template-switch 5'RACE was performed with a primer carrying a 10-nucleotide random unique molecular identifier so that each TCR transcript was tagged. Every sequencing run yielded over 180 million TCR-beta sequences covering 15-18 subjects. The RNeasy kit was used for extraction of total RNA. The KAPA Real-time Library Amplification kit was used to amplify TCR-beta VDJ regions with primers targeting the TCR constant region and the 5'RACE anchor. A first PCR added sample indexes and Illumina adaptors, and a second PCR then raised library yield. After purification with Ampure beads, the TCR product of roughly 650 bp was size-selected on a 2% E-gel SizeSelection system. Library quality was checked on a Bioanalyzer, concentration was measured with Qubit, and libraries were quantified with the Kapa Library Quantification kit before pooling. Libraries were sequenced paired-end 2 x 150 bp on an Illumina HiSeq 2500. To increase sequence diversity, about 25-31% phiX was spiked into each library pool. Per the original workflow: The quality-filtered reads were processed with the UMI-based MiGEC pipeline, whose error correction step removed more than 80% of the raw TCR sequences. IMGT germline references were used for aligning VDJ genes, and each clonotype was defined as a unique CDR3 amino acid sequence together with its V-J genes. Clonal expansion, Shannon diversity and CDR3 relatedness were evaluated with VDJtools (CalcPairwiseDistances, ClusterSamples), while phylogenetic trees were built in CLCbio workbench. Clones with at least 8 unique UMIs were defined as expanded, with this threshold being based on coefficient-of-variation modelling across technical triplicates. TCRdb applied fastp at Q25 and MiXCR to the public reads, then kept only in-frame beta chains. CDR3 protein duplicates are merged, each entry listing the most common genes and DNA. The V and J calls, along with clone size, are taken from TCRdb and not from the paper's own processing. Within this sample are fewer than 45,000 distinct CDR3 sequences, with about 6.3% of them counted one time only. The top ten hold about 0.6% of the sample.

To note about this clonotype: What antigen it recognizes has not been identified. As the CDR3 is not closed by the conserved phenylalanine or tryptophan, this likely results from a read error.

Blood bank volunteers in Maryland, USA served as the healthy controls. TCR libraries for sorted subsets were made from under 1.1 million sorted CD4+ or CD8+ T cells. Peripheral blood was subjected to Ficoll-Hypaque density gradient centrifugation to isolate PBMCs, which were then cryopreserved in liquid nitrogen. Paired sorted CD4+ and CD8+ subsets came from healthy controls, HAM/TSP patients and MS patients. This receptor was obtained from a woman between 40 and 50 years old in good health. Here the chain combines TRBV2 and TRBJ2-7; the D gene lacks a confident call. Sequenced: CD4+ T cells from blood. The CDR3 is CASRRLSYEQYL. Read as DNA, the sequence is TGTGCCAGCAGAAGACTCAGCTACGAGCAGTACCTT.